Below, 29 T cell receptor beta chains from the same sample are listed, as sequenced in a study of blood T cells in healthy people across ages. Primers used in a second PCR of roughly 6 to 12 cycles were a sample-barcoded 5' primer and a J-beta primer mix. TCRdb independently ran MiXCR on the 5' RACE reads; one entry per CDR3 protein. Among around 1,000,000 distinct CDR3 sequences, about two fifths were seen once, and the ten largest hold less than 15%. Material: blood. The receptor set was obtained from a man aged 18-30 years in good health.

This clonotype was recorded a few times. J is TRBJ2-5 and V is TRBV5-1; D unclear. V was trimmed by 4 bases and J by 5 bases, leaving 12 bases between them. Germline CDR1 SGHRS, CDR2 YFSETQ. The CDR3 runs to 13 residues. CDR3 coding DNA: TGCGCCAGCAGCGCCCTAGTACAGGAGACCCAGTACTTC. Amino acids: CASSALVQETQYF.

The chain is built from TRBV29-1 and TRBJ2-2, with D perhaps matching TRBD1 (6 bases). The V gene lost 4 bases and the J gene lost 0 bases, with 12 bases spanning the gap. CDR1 is SQVTM, CDR2 ANQGSEA, per germline. There are 15 residues in the CDR3. The CDR3: CSVVPGHANTGELFF. In DNA form, the CDR3 reads TGCAGCGTTGTCCCGGGACACGCGAACACCGGGGAGCTGTTTTTT.

This clonotype was seen only a few times. This chain uses TRBV2 with TRBJ1-2, with TRBD1 as a possible D gene (6 bases). In germline, CDR1 is SNHLY, CDR2 FYNNEI. V lost 6 bases and J 3 bases, leaving 23 bases between the germline ends. The length of the CDR3 is 17 residues. CDR3 loop: CASRPRQGRVRDYGYTF. In DNA, the CDR3 is TGTGCCAGCAGACCCCGCCAGGGGCGAGTGAGGGACTATGGCTACACCTTC.

The V and J genes are TRBV12-3 or TRBV12-4 and TRBJ1-2; TRBD1 is a possible D gene (5 bases). With 4 bases removed from V and 2 bases from J, the gap between germline ends came to 14 bases. CDR3 length equals 15 residues. The CDR3 DNA sequence: TGTGCCAGCAGTTGGGGGGGGACGCGGAACTATGGCTACACCTTC. Encoded protein: CASSWGGTRNYGYTF.

The rearrangement links TRBV27 to TRBJ2-7; D gene uncertain. This CDR3 has 15 amino acids. Germline V CDR1 and CDR2: MNHEY, SMNVEV (reference sequence). V lost 3 bases and J lost 7, with 19 bases in between. DNA of the CDR3: TGTGCCAGCAGTTTCGGTATAGAACTGGCTCGGGAGCAGTACTTC. This gives the protein CASSFGIELAREQYF.

The chain has TRBV12-5 and TRBJ1-1, with 8 positions matching TRBD1. J lost 1 base, V lost 4 bases, and 5 bases had no gene match. This CDR3 is built from 15 residues. Germline lookup yields CDR1 LGHNT and CDR2 FRNRAP. As DNA, the CDR3 is TGTGCTAGTGGTTCAGGGGGCGGCGGGAACACTGAAGCTTTCTTT. Protein product: CASGSGGGGNTEAFF.

The V gene is TRBV12-3 or TRBV12-4, the J gene TRBJ2-1; 9 bases are a match to TRBD1. CDR3 size: 11 residues. V trimming: 5 bases; J trimming: 14 bases; junction bases outside the gene matches: 4. The CDR3 loop is CASSLGQGKFF. The CDR3 nucleotides read TGTGCCAGCAGTCTCGGACAGGGGAAGTTCTTC.

The genes are TRBV4-2 and TRBJ2-3; 9 bases are a match to TRBD1. The V gene's germline CDR1 is LGHNA and CDR2 YNFKEQ. V was pared by 4 bases and J by 0 bases, with 5 bases of the junction left unmatched. CDR3 size: 16 residues. In nucleotides, the CDR3 is TGTGCCAGCAGCCGGGTTGGACAGGGGAGCACAGATACGCAGTATTTT. Encoded protein: CASSRVGQGSTDTQYF.

The rearrangement uses TRBV25-1 and TRBJ1-1; D possibly corresponds to TRBD1 (5 bases). This CDR3 comprises 16 residues. The V gene lost 3 bases and the J gene lost 0 bases, with 14 bases spanning the gap. CDR1 MGHDK and CDR2 SYGVNS come from the germline V gene. The CDR3 DNA reads TGTGCCAGCAGTGACCGGGACGGTAACATGAACACTGAAGCTTTCTTT. Encoded protein: CASSDRDGNMNTEAFF.

This clonotype was seen more than once but under ten times. The chain couples TRBV7-9 to TRBJ1-1, with 12 bases identical to TRBD1. With V trimmed by 6 bases and J by 5 bases, 19 bases remained unmatched. The CDR3 consists of 19 residues. Per germline, CDR1 SEHNR and CDR2 FQNEAQ (reference sequence). CDR3 in DNA: TGTGCCAGCAGTACGAAGCAGCGGGGGACAGGGGGCCCGCGGACTGAAGCTTTCTTT. Its protein product is CASSTKQRGTGGPRTEAFF.

The sample holds a few counts of this clonotype. The chain employs TRBV28 and TRBJ1-5; 9 bases are shared with TRBD1. Germline V lookup: CDR1 MDHEN, CDR2 SYDVKM. This CDR3 contains 13 residues. Unmatched junction bases numbered 5, after V lost 8 bases and J lost 6 bases. CDR3 loop: CASGQGIAQPQHF. The CDR3 DNA follows: TGTGCCAGCGGACAGGGGATCGCTCAGCCCCAGCATTTT.

The CDR3 DNA reads TGTGCCAGCAGCCCGGGACTAGGGAACAATGAGCAGTACTTC. This translates into CASSPGLGNNEQYF. The chain recombines TRBV7-2 with TRBJ2-1; 8 nucleotides agree with TRBD2. TRBJ2-7 explains the end of the DNA better; the J call may be wrong. Germline CDR1 is SGHTA and CDR2 is FQGNSA. The CDR3 sequence is 14 residues long.

V and J are TRBV6-2 or TRBV6-3 and TRBJ1-4; D is unclear. V lost 6 bases, J lost 0 bases, and 11 bases lay in between. The CDR3 length is 15 residues. From germline, CDR1 is MNHEY and CDR2 SVGEGT. The DNA for the CDR3 is TGTGCCAGCAGACAGAGTCCTGCAACTAATGAAAAACTGTTTTTT. Translating gives CASRQSPATNEKLFF.

This clonotype was counted only a few times. The gene calls are TRBV11-1 and TRBJ2-5, with 7 bases identical to TRBD1. J lost 1 base, V lost 5 bases, and 4 bases had no gene match. Germline CDR1 and CDR2: SGHAT and FQDESV (reference sequence). This CDR3 contains 14 residues. CDR3 protein: CASSIGTVQETQYF. CDR3 DNA: TGTGCCAGCAGCATTGGGACAGTCCAAGAGACCCAGTACTTC.

This clonotype appeared many times. This rearrangement joins TRBV20-1 to TRBJ1-6, with D hard to call. The V and J ends lost 0 bases and 5 bases respectively, with 8 bases between them. The CDR3 consists of 14 residues. Per germline, CDR1 DFQATT and CDR2 SNEGSKA (reference sequence). CDR3 sequence (DNA): TGCAGTGCTAGAGACCGGGTGAATAATTCACCCCTCCACTTT. This sequence encodes CSARDRVNNSPLHF.

The gene calls are TRBV7-9 and TRBJ2-7, with D hard to call. V dropped 4 bases and J dropped 0 bases, with 13 bases sitting between them. Germline V CDR1 and CDR2: SEHNR, FQNEAQ (reference sequence). The CDR3 is 15 residues long. The CDR3: CASSSTERSSYEQYF. In DNA, the CDR3 is TGTGCCAGCAGCTCGACTGAAAGGAGCTCCTACGAGCAGTACTTC.

Regarding this clonotype: The germline gene is not matched at one end of the junction; a read error may be the cause. This sequence joins TRBV7-9 and TRBJ1-2; 7 bases map to TRBD1. Germline CDR1 is SEHNR and CDR2 is FQNEAQ (reference sequence). CDR3 length equals 16 residues. CDR3 protein: CASSLQRQGPNHGYTF. The CDR3 coding sequence is TGTGCCAGCAGCCTACAGCGACAGGGCCCTAACCATGGCTACACCTTC.

The chain combines TRBV9 with TRBJ2-3; D might be TRBD1 (5 bases). This CDR3 comprises 13 residues. Trimming removed 6 bases from V and 8 bases from J, with 16 bases in between. CDR1 and CDR2 (germline): SGDLS, YYNGEE. The CDR3 region has the DNA TGTGCCAGCAACACGCTCCAGGGTACTACGCAGTATTTT. Translating gives CASNTLQGTTQYF.

Remarks on this clonotype: A junction end diverges from the germline sequence, so it may reflect a read error. This chain uses TRBV7-7 with TRBJ2-3, with 10 bases aligning to TRBD1. CDR1 is SSHAT, CDR2 FNYEAQ, per germline (reference sequence). The CDR3 is 15 residues long. The CDR3 DNA is TGTGCTAGCAGCCAAGAGGGGACAGGGGCAGATACGCAGTATTTT. Residues: CASSQEGTGADTQYF. Filled out from reference TRBV7-7 and TRBJ2-3, the complete variable domain reads GAGVSQSPRYKVTKRGQDVTLRCDPISSHATLYWYQQALGQGPEFLTYFNYEAQPDKSGLPSDRFSAERPEGSISTLTIQRTEQRDSAMYRCASSQEGTGADTQYFGPGTRLTVL.

This clonotype was counted once. This chain links TRBV20-1 with TRBJ1-5, with D hard to call. CDR3 length: 13 residues. Trimming left V 2 bases short and J 5 bases short, with 10 bases between. From germline, CDR1 is DFQATT and CDR2 SNEGSKA (reference sequence). The CDR3 is CSARRLDDQPQHF. The CDR3 region has the DNA TGCAGTGCTAGACGGTTGGATGATCAGCCCCAGCATTTT.

This clonotype has a handful of counts. The rearrangement links TRBV7-2 to TRBJ2-3; D is unresolved. From germline, CDR1 is SGHTA and CDR2 FQGNSA. Trimming shortened V by 2 bases and J by 2 bases, and 14 bases separated the two germline ends. The CDR3 length is 16 residues. Here the CDR3 reads CASSLYWLESTDTQYF. In DNA, the CDR3 is TGTGCCAGCAGCTTATATTGGCTAGAGTCCACAGATACGCAGTATTTT.

The rearrangement links TRBV5-8 to TRBJ2-3; 9 bases map to TRBD1. CDR1 and CDR2 from the germline V gene are SGHTS and YDEGEE. The length of the CDR3 is 15 residues. V gave up 3 bases and J gave up 1 base; unmatched junction bases: 3. The CDR3 here is CASSYTGGRTDTQYF. CDR3 in DNA: TGTGCCAGCAGCTATACAGGGGGCCGCACAGATACGCAGTATTTT.

The table lists this clonotype with a few counts. The chain couples TRBV11-2 to TRBJ2-1; 11 nucleotides agree with TRBD2. From germline, CDR1 is SGHAT and CDR2 FQNNGV. The V and J ends lost 5 bases and 4 bases, in that order; junction bases with no gene match: 10. The CDR3 runs 17 residues. This CDR3 is CASSRISGGGAYNEQFF. DNA for the CDR3: TGTGCCAGCAGCCGAATTAGCGGGGGGGGGGCTTACAATGAGCAGTTCTTC.

V and J are TRBV2 and TRBJ2-7; weak D call: TRBD1 (6 bases). This CDR3 region has 13 residues. CDR1 SNHLY and CDR2 FYNNEI come from the germline V gene. Written as DNA, the CDR3 is TGTGTCATCACAGGGATTGACTCCTACGAGCAGTACTTC. Its protein product is CVITGIDSYEQYF.

The V call is TRBV7-2, the J call TRBJ2-5; no clear D gene. The V and J ends lost 1 base and 2 bases respectively, with 8 bases between them. The CDR3 runs 14 residues. The germline gives CDR1 SGHTA, CDR2 FQGNSA. CDR3 in amino acids: CASSLETQQETQYF. The DNA of the CDR3 is TGTGCCAGCAGCTTAGAAACCCAGCAAGAGACCCAGTACTTC.

Only a few counts were recorded for this clonotype. The chain recombines TRBV30 with TRBJ2-7; possibly TRBD2 for D (5 bases). With 2 bases removed from V and 3 bases from J, the gap between germline ends came to 5 bases. Germline CDR1 reads GTSNPN; CDR2 reads SVGIG (reference sequence). The CDR3 consists of 11 residues. This chain's CDR3 is CAWSRGYEQYF. DNA for the CDR3: TGTGCCTGGAGTCGGGGCTACGAGCAGTACTTC.

This rearrangement joins TRBV27 to TRBJ2-3; 7 nucleotides align to TRBD1. V was clipped by 8 bases and J by 1 base; unmatched bases: 6. Looked up from germline, CDR1 is MNHEY and CDR2 is SMNVEV (reference sequence). The CDR3 runs to 14 residues. CDR3 region: CASSGTAGTDTQYF. DNA of the CDR3: TGTGCCAGCTCCGGGACAGCGGGCACAGATACGCAGTATTTT.

This clonotype was recorded once. The chain combines TRBV7-2 with TRBJ2-7; TRBD1 matches 8 bases. The CDR3 contains 17 residues. The germline V gene encodes CDR1 SGHTA and CDR2 FQGNSA. The CDR3 DNA reads TGTGCTAGCGGCTTAGCGCCGGGGACAGGACGCTCCTACGAGCAGTACTTC. Its translation is CASGLAPGTGRSYEQYF.

In the case of this clonotype: Compared with germline, one end of the junction differs, possibly owing to a read error. The V call is TRBV12-3 or TRBV12-4, the J call TRBJ2-3; D is perhaps TRBD2 (5 bases). There are 16 residues in the CDR3. The CDR3 reads CAGSFSVRWVRGTQYF. The CDR3 DNA follows: TGTGCCGGCAGTTTCTCAGTCCGTTGGGTCCGGGGTACGCAGTATTTT.